A selection of T cell receptor beta chains follows, all from one sample in a study of blood T cell repertoires in COVID-19. The repertoire was sequenced with immunoSEQ multiplex PCR; TCRdb's copy has only in-frame clones and lacks some. The sample lists 250,000 to 300,000 clones, approximately 87% occurring once. The sequencing input was peripheral blood. These receptors were taken from a woman in her twenties or thirties with COVID-19, enrolled during active disease. CDR3s include the opening cysteine and the closing phenylalanine or tryptophan. The order of the fields is clone size, V gene, J gene, D gene, CDR3 protein, CDR3 DNA. A D gene is named only where the DNA matches it firmly. Expanded clones are given a class, and other clones once, few, many or no size at all.

clone size: .
V gene: TRBV11-2
J gene: TRBJ2-2
D gene: .
CDR3 protein: CASSLDRVAGELFF
CDR3 DNA: TGTGCCAGCAGCTTAGATCGAGTTGCTGGGGAGCTGTTTTTT

clone size: .
V gene: TRBV19
J gene: TRBJ2-1
D gene: TRBD1
CDR3 protein: CASGQGFGYEQFF
CDR3 DNA: TGTGCCAGTGGACAGGGGTTCGGCTATGAGCAGTTCTTC

clone size: .
V gene: TRBV29-1
J gene: TRBJ2-2
D gene: .
CDR3 protein: CSVAYRPNTGELFF
CDR3 DNA: TGCAGCGTTGCTTACAGACCGAACACCGGGGAGCTGTTTTTT

clone size: .
V gene: TRBV7-2
J gene: TRBJ1-6
D gene: TRBD1
CDR3 protein: CASRQGGAGSPLHF
CDR3 DNA: TGTGCCAGCAGGCAAGGGGGCGCTGGGTCACCCCTCCACTTT

clone size: .
V gene: TRBV19
J gene: TRBJ1-2
D gene: .
CDR3 protein: CASRSPRGGEIYGYTF
CDR3 DNA: TGTGCCAGTAGATCTCCGAGGGGGGGCGAGATCTATGGCTACACCTTC

clone size: .
V gene: TRBV4-1
J gene: TRBJ2-7
D gene: TRBD2
CDR3 protein: CASSRGRLAGFGEQYF
CDR3 DNA: TGCGCCAGCAGCCGAGGGAGACTAGCGGGGTTCGGGGAGCAGTACTTC

clone size: .
V gene: TRBV18
J gene: TRBJ2-7
D gene: .
CDR3 protein: CASSPPRRSAYEQYF
CDR3 DNA: TGTGCCAGCTCACCACCGAGGCGGTCTGCCTACGAGCAGTACTTC

clone size: .
V gene: TRBV5-1
J gene: TRBJ2-3
D gene: .
CDR3 protein: CASSQESTDTQYF
CDR3 DNA: TGCGCCAGCAGCCAGGAAAGCACAGATACGCAGTATTTT

clone size: .
V gene: TRBV5-1
J gene: TRBJ1-1
D gene: .
CDR3 protein: CASSLTGDTEAFF
CDR3 DNA: TGCGCCAGCAGCTTGACGGGGGACACTGAAGCTTTCTTT

clone size: few
V gene: TRBV30
J gene: TRBJ1-2
D gene: .
CDR3 protein: CAWSGSRRGYTF
CDR3 DNA: TGTGCCTGGAGTGGATCAAGGAGGGGCTACACCTTC

clone size: .
V gene: TRBV11-2
J gene: TRBJ2-4
D gene: .
CDR3 protein: CASSLVAVNIQYF
CDR3 DNA: TGTGCCAGCAGCTTAGTGGCCGTAAACATTCAGTACTTC

clone size: .
V gene: TRBV18
J gene: TRBJ2-7
D gene: TRBD2
CDR3 protein: CASSPGGVSSYEQYF
CDR3 DNA: TGTGCCAGCTCACCTGGGGGGGTGAGCTCCTACGAGCAGTACTTC

clone size: .
V gene: TRBV27
J gene: TRBJ1-1
D gene: .
CDR3 protein: CASSLGGANTEAFF
CDR3 DNA: TGTGCCAGCAGTTTAGGGGGCGCGAACACTGAAGCTTTCTTT

clone size: .
V gene: TRBV18
J gene: TRBJ2-2
D gene: .
CDR3 protein: CATRSGAGELFF
CDR3 DNA: TGTGCCACCCGGTCAGGTGCCGGGGAGCTGTTTTTT

clone size: .
V gene: TRBV6-5
J gene: TRBJ1-4
D gene: .
CDR3 protein: CASSYTFGEKLFF
CDR3 DNA: TGTGCCAGCAGTTACACATTTGGTGAAAAACTGTTTTTT

clone size: few
V gene: TRBV7-9
J gene: TRBJ1-2
D gene: TRBD1
CDR3 protein: CASSRRTGDYGYTF
CDR3 DNA: TGTGCCAGCAGCCGCCGGACAGGGGACTATGGCTACACCTTC

clone size: .
V gene: TRBV15
J gene: TRBJ1-5
D gene: .
CDR3 protein: CATSRVGGLGQPQHF
CDR3 DNA: TGTGCCACCAGCAGAGTCGGGGGACTAGGTCAGCCCCAGCATTTT

clone size: .
V gene: TRBV19
J gene: TRBJ1-2
D gene: .
CDR3 protein: CASRTQNYGYTF
CDR3 DNA: TGTGCCAGTAGGACACAGAACTATGGCTACACCTTC

clone size: .
V gene: TRBV12-3/TRBV12-4
J gene: TRBJ2-7
D gene: .
CDR3 protein: CASSPPGRGEQYF
CDR3 DNA: TGTGCCAGCAGCCCTCCAGGCAGAGGGGAGCAGTACTTC

clone size: .
V gene: TRBV2
J gene: TRBJ1-1
D gene: .
CDR3 protein: CASRDTRLNTEAFF
CDR3 DNA: TGTGCCAGCAGAGACACCCGTCTGAACACTGAAGCTTTCTTT

clone size: .
V gene: TRBV6-5
J gene: TRBJ1-5
D gene: .
CDR3 protein: CARDFPLSNQPQHF
CDR3 DNA: TGTGCCAGGGACTTTCCTCTTAGCAATCAGCCCCAGCATTTT

clone size: few
V gene: TRBV7-6
J gene: TRBJ1-3
D gene: TRBD1
CDR3 protein: CASSTPGQDSGNTIYF
CDR3 DNA: TGTGCCAGCAGCACGCCGGGACAGGACTCTGGAAACACCATATATTTT

clone size: .
V gene: TRBV5-1
J gene: TRBJ1-1
D gene: .
CDR3 protein: CASSWGLKVGNTEAFF
CDR3 DNA: TGCGCCAGCAGCTGGGGACTGAAGGTTGGGAACACTGAAGCTTTCTTT

clone size: .
V gene: TRBV11-3
J gene: TRBJ1-1
D gene: .
CDR3 protein: CASSLGGHREAFF
CDR3 DNA: TGTGCCAGCAGCTTAGGTGGACACCGTGAAGCTTTCTTT

clone size: .
V gene: TRBV19
J gene: TRBJ1-5
D gene: .
CDR3 protein: CASINTAGGSNQPQHF
CDR3 DNA: TGTGCCAGTATCAACACGGCAGGAGGAAGCAATCAGCCCCAGCATTTT